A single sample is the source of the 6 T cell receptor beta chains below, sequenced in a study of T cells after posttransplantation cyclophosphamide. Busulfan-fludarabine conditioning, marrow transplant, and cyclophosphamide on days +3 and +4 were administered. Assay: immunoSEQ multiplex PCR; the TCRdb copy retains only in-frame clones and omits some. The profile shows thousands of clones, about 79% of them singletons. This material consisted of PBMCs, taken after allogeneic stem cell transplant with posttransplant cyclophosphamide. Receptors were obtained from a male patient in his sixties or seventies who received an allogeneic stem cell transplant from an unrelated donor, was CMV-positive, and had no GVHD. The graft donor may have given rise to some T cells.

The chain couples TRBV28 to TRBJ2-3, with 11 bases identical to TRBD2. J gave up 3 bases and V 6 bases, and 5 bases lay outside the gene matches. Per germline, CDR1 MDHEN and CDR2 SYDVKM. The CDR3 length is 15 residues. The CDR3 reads CASRLPSGGTDTQYF. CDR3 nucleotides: TGTGCCAGCAGGTTACCTAGCGGGGGGACAGATACGCAGTATTTT.

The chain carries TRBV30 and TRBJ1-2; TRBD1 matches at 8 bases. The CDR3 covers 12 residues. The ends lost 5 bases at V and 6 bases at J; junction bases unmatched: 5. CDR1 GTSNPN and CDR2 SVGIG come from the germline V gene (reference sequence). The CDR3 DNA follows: TGTGCCTGGCGGACAGGGTCTAATGGCTACACCTTC. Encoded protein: CAWRTGSNGYTF.

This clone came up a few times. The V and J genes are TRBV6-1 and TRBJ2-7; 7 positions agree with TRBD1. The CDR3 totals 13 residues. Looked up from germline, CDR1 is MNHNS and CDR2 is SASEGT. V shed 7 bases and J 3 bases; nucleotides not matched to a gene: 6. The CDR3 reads CASNKPGGYEQYF. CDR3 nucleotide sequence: TGTGCCAGCAACAAACCAGGGGGCTACGAGCAGTACTTC.

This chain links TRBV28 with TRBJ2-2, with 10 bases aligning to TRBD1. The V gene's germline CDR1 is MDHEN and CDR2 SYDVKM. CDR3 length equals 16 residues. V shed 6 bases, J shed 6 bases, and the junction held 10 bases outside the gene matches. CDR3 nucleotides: TGTGCCAGCAGCGGTGGGACAGGGGTCGTTTCCGGGGAGCTGTTTTTT. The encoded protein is CASSGGTGVVSGELFF.

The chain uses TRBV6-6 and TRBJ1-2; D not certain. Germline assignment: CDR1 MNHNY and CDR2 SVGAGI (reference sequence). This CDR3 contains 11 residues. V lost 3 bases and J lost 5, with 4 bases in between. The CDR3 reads CASSYRYGYTF. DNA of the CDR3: TGTGCCAGCAGTTATCGGTATGGCTACACCTTC.

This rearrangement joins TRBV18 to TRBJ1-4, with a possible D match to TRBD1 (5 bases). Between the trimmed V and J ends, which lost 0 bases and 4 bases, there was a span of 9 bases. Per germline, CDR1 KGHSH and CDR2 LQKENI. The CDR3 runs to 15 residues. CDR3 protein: CASSPPGGNNEKLFF. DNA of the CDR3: TGTGCCAGCTCACCACCCGGGGGGAATAATGAAAAACTGTTTTTT. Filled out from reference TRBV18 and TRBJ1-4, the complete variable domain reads NAGVMQNPRHLVRRRGQEARLRCSPMKGHSHVYWYRQLPEEGLKFMVYLQKENIIDESGMPKERFSAEFPKEGPSILRIQQVVRGDSAAYFCASSPPGGNNEKLFFGSGTQLSVL.